This TCR beta chain comes out of a study of T cell clonality in common variable immunodeficiency. Study-wide points: Authors noted CVID clonality's cause needs subpopulation repertoire sequencing.

The table lists this clone with many counts. Antigen unknown. The read terminates 3 residues before the CDR3 end, so the remaining end is supplied by the germline J gene. Sequencing used immunoSEQ multiplex PCR; TCRdb keeps in-frame clones, though not all of them. This record lists roughly 42,000 clones, none seen once only, and the top ten clones contain 2.8%. Germline V CDR1 and CDR2: MNHEY, SVGEGT. This CDR3 contains 15 residues. The ends were cut back, 4 bases at V and 3 bases at J, with 13 bases in the middle. The receptor's source is a person aged 18-70 years in good health. Specimen: peripheral blood mononuclear cells. The chain has TRBV6-2 or TRBV6-3 and TRBJ1-3; maybe TRBD1 (6 bases). Incomplete CDR3 DNA: TGTGCCAGCAGTTCTAAACAGGGAGGTGGAAACACC. Translating gives CASSSKQGGGNT. The CDR3 as a whole reads CASSSKQGGGNTIYF.